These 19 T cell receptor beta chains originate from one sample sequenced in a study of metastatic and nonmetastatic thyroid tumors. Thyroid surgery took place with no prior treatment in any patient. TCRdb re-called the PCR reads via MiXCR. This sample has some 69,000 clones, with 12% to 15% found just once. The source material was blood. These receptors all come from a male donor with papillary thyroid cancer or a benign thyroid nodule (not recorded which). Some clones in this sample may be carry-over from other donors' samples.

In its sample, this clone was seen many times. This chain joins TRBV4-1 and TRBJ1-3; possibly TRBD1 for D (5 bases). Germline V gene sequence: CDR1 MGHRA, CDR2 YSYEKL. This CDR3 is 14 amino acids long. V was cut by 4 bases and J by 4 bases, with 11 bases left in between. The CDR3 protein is CASSPVGVGNTIYF. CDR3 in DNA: TGCGCCAGCAGCCCGGTGGGGGTGGGAAACACCATATATTTT.

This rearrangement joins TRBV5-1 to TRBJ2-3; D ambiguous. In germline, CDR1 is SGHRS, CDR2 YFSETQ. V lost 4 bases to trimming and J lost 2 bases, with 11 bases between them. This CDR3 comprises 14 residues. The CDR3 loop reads CASSVSVDTDTQYF. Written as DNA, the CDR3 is TGCGCCAGCAGCGTGAGCGTCGACACAGATACGCAGTATTTT.

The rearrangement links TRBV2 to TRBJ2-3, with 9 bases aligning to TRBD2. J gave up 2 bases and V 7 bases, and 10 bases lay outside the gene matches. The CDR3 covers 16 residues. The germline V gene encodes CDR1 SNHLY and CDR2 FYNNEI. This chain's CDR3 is CASNGYSGGPTDTQYF. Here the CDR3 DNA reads TGTGCCAGCAATGGATATAGCGGGGGACCCACAGATACGCAGTATTTT. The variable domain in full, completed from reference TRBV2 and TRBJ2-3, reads EPEVTQTPSHQVTQMGQEVILRCVPISNHLYFYWYRQILGQKVEFLVSFYNNEISEKSEIFDDQFSVERPDGSNFTLKIRSTKLEDSAMYFCASNGYSGGPTDTQYFGPGTRLTVL.

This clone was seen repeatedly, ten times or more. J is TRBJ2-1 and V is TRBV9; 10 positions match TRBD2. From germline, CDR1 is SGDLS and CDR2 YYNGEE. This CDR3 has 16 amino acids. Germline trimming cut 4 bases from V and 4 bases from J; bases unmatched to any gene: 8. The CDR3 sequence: CASSPRLAGYYNEQFF. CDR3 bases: TGTGCCAGCAGCCCCCGACTAGCGGGTTATTACAATGAGCAGTTCTTC.

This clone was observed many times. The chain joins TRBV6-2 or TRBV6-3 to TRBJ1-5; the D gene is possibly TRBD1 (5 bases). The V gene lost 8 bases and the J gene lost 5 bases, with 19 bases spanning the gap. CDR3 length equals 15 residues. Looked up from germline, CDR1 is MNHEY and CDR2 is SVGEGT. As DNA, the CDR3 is TGTGCCAGCCAAACTTATAGGGGTTTTGATCAGCCCCAGCATTTT. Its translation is CASQTYRGFDQPQHF.

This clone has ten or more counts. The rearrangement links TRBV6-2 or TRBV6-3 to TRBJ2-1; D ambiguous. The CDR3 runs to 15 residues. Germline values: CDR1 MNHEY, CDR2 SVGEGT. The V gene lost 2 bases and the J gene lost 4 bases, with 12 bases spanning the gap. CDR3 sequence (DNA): TGTGCCAGCAGTTACGCCTCGCGGTTATACAATGAGCAGTTCTTC. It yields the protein CASSYASRLYNEQFF.

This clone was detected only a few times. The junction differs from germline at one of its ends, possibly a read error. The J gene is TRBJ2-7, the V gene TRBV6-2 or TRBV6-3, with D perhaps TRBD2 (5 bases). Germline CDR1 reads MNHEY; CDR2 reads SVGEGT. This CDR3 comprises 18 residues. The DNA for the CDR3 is TGTGCCAGCATTTACTCGAGCAGTCCAGCGGTGATCTCCTACGAGCAGTACTTC. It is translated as CASIYSSSPAVISYEQYF.

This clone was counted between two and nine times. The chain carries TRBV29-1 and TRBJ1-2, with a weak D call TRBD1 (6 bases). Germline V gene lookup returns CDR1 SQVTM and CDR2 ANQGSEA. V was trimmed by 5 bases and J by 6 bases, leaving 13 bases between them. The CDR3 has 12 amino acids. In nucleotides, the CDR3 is TGCAGCGTTTTCCGCCAGGGGAATGGCTACACCTTC. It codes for CSVFRQGNGYTF.

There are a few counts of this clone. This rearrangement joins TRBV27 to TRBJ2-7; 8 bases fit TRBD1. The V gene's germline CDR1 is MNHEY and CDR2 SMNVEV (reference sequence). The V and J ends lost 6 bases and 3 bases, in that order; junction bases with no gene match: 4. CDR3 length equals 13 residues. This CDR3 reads CASSRQGNYEQYF. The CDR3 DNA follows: TGTGCCAGCAGCCGACAGGGGAACTACGAGCAGTACTTC.

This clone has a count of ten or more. Here the CDR3 DNA reads TGTGCCACCAGTCCGGACAGCAACCAAGAGACCCAGTACTTC. Its translation: CATSPDSNQETQYF. The rearrangement uses TRBV24-1 and TRBJ2-5, with D perhaps matching TRBD1 (6 bases). Trimming cost V 6 bases and J 0 bases, with 10 bases left between them. This CDR3 comprises 14 residues. The germline gives CDR1 KGHDR, CDR2 SFDVKD.

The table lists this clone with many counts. Here the CDR3 DNA reads TGTGCCAGCAGCCCCTTACGGGGGTGGGCCTACGAGCAGTACGTC. Its protein product is CASSPLRGWAYEQYV. J is TRBJ2-7 and V is TRBV5-6; a possible D gene is TRBD2 (6 bases). The CDR3 has 15 amino acids. Trimming removed 4 bases at V and 2 bases at J, with 16 bases between. CDR1 and CDR2 from the germline V gene are SGHDT and YYEEEE.

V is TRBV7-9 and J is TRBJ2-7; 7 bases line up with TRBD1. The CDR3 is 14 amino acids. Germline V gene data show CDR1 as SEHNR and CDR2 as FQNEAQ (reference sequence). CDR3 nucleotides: TGTTTCAGCAGCCCCGACAGGGCCGGATACGAGCAGTACGTC. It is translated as CFSSPDRAGYEQYV.

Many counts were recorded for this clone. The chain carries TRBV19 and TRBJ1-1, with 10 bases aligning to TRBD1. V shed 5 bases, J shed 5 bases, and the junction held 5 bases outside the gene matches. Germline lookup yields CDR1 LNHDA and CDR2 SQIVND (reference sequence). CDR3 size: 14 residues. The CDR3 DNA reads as TGTGCCAGTAGTGACAGGGGGCGAGGTACTGAAGCTTTCTTT. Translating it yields CASSDRGRGTEAFF.

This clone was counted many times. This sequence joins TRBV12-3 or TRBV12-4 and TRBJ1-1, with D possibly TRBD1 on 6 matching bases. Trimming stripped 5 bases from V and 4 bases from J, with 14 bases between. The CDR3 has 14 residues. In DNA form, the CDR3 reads TGTGCCAGCAGTCCCTCGAGGGGGGTCACTGAAGCTTTCTTT. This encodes CASSPSRGVTEAFF.

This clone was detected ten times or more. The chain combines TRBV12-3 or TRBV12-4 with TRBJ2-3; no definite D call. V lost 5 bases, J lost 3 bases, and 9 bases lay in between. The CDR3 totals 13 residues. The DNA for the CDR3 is TGTGCCAGCAGTGCCCAAACTACAGATACGCAGTATTTT. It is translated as CASSAQTTDTQYF.

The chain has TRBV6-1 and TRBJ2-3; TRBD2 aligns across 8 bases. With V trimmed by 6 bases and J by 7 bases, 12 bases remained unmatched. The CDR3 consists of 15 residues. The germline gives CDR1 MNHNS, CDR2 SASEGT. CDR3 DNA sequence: TGTGCCAGCAGCCGTACTAACGGGAGGGTGAATACGCAGTATTTT. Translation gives CASSRTNGRVNTQYF.

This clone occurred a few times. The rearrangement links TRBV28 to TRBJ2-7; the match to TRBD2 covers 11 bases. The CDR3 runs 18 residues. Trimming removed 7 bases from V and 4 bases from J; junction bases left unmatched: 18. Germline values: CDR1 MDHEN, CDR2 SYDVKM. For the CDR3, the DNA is TGTGCCAGCAAAGGGCCCTCACTAGCGGGAGATCAGAGTTACGAGCAGTACTTC. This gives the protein CASKGPSLAGDQSYEQYF.

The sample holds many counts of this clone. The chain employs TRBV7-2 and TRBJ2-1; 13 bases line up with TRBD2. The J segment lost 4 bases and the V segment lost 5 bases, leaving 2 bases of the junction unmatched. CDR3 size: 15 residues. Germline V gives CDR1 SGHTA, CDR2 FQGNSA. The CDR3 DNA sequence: TGTGCCAGCAGCATGGGACTAGCGGGGTACAATGAGCAGTTCTTC. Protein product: CASSMGLAGYNEQFF. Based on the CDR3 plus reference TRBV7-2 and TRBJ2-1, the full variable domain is GAGVSQSPSNKVTEKGKDVELRCDPISGHTALYWYRQSLGQGLEFLIYFQGNSAPDKSGLPSDRFSAERTGGSVSTLTIQRTQQEDSAVYLCASSMGLAGYNEQFFGPGTRLTVL.

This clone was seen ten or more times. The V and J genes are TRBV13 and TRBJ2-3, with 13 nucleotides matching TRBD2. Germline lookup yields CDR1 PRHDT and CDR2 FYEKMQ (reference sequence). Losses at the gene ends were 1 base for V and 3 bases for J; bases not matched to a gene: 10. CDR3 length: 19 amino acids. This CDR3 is CASSLAPGTSGIITDTQYF. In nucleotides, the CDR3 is TGTGCCAGCAGCTTAGCCCCCGGGACTAGCGGGATAATTACAGATACGCAGTATTTT.